The next 18 T cell receptor beta chains were all read from a single sample in a study of blood T cell repertoires in COVID-19. The data were produced by immunoSEQ multiplex PCR, yet TCRdb's version contains in-frame clones alone and is incomplete. The sample holds 62,000 or so clones, 89% seen once. Source material: peripheral blood. The receptors originated from a man between 50 and 59 years old with active COVID-19.

This chain connects TRBV19 to TRBJ1-5; D is perhaps TRBD1 (5 bases). The length of the CDR3 is 14 residues. CDR1 LNHDA and CDR2 SQIVND come from the germline V gene (reference sequence). Trimming shortened V by 6 bases and J by 11 bases, and 20 bases separated the two germline ends. CDR3: CASSLQVWGQAQHF. The CDR3, as DNA: TGTGCCAGTAGCCTGCAGGTTTGGGGCCAGGCCCAGCATTTT.

Here the CDR3 DNA reads TGCGCCAGCAGCCAAGCAACCAGGGGGATGAACTATGGCTACACCTTC. Its translation: CASSQATRGMNYGYTF. The gene calls are TRBV4-3 and TRBJ1-2, with 7 bases aligning to TRBD1. V lost 1 base and J lost 2; bases outside the gene matches: 7. The CDR3 is 16 residues long. CDR1 and CDR2 from the germline V gene are LGHNA and YSLEER.

The chain couples TRBV14 to TRBJ2-5; a possible D gene is TRBD1 (6 bases). The length of the CDR3 is 15 residues. CDR1 and CDR2 (germline): SGHDN, FVKESK. The V gene lost 0 bases and the J gene lost 7 bases, with 15 bases spanning the gap. Written as DNA, the CDR3 is TGTGCCAGCAGCCAAGAGCGAGCAGGGGTGGGGACCCAGTACTTC. It codes for CASSQERAGVGTQYF.

In the case of this clone: Relative to the germline gene, one junction end is altered; a read error may explain this. This sequence joins TRBV10-1 and TRBJ2-2; TRBD1 might be the D (6 bases). The germline CDR1 and CDR2 sequences are WNHNN and SYGVQD (reference sequence). The CDR3 totals 14 residues. CDR3 DNA sequence: TGCGCCAGCAGTGGACAGGCGTCCACCCGGGAGCTGTTTTTT. This encodes CASSGQASTRELFF.

The V and J genes are TRBV7-9 and TRBJ2-2; D is perhaps TRBD1 (6 bases). The CDR3 sequence is 12 residues long. The germline CDR1 and CDR2 sequences are SEHNR and FQNEAQ (reference sequence). V was trimmed by 7 bases and J by 11 bases, leaving 14 bases between them. The CDR3 is CASKGQGFELFF. Here the CDR3 DNA reads TGTGCCAGCAAGGGCCAGGGGTTTGAGCTGTTTTTT.

This clone was recorded at least ten times. J is TRBJ1-6 and V is TRBV6-5, with a weak D call TRBD1 (5 bases). CDR1 is MNHEY and CDR2 is SVGAGI in the germline V gene. V was cut by 6 bases and J by 5 bases, with 11 bases left in between. The CDR3 has 14 residues. The CDR3 sequence is CASREGSDNSPLHF. CDR3 in DNA: TGTGCCAGCAGGGAGGGGTCAGATAATTCACCCCTCCACTTT.

The V and J genes are TRBV5-1 and TRBJ1-6; D remains ambiguous. The CDR3 runs 14 residues. In germline, CDR1 is SGHRS, CDR2 YFSETQ. Between the trimmed V and J ends, which lost 0 bases and 4 bases, there was a span of 5 bases. The CDR3 DNA follows: TGCGCCAGCAGCTTGGGGCAGTATAATTCACCCCTCCACTTT. It encodes CASSLGQYNSPLHF.

The gene calls are TRBV4-3 and TRBJ2-2; TRBD2 matches at 8 bases. Germline CDR1 and CDR2: LGHNA and YSLEER. CDR3 length: 17 amino acids. V shed 3 bases and J 5 bases; nucleotides not matched to a gene: 11. The DNA for the CDR3 is TGCGCCAGCAGCCAGGGATCGTGGGGCGGGGGGACCGGGGAGCTGTTTTTT. Translating gives CASSQGSWGGGTGELFF.

This clone has just one count. The rearrangement joins TRBV5-5 to TRBJ2-7; 7 bases map to TRBD2. The CDR3 runs 14 residues. V was pared by 0 bases and J by 2 bases, with 2 bases of the junction left unmatched. Germline V gives CDR1 SGHKS, CDR2 YYEKEE (reference sequence). Here the CDR3 reads CASSLEGLAYEQYF. The DNA for the CDR3 is TGTGCCAGCAGCTTGGAAGGACTAGCCTACGAGCAGTACTTC.

The rearrangement joins TRBV5-1 to TRBJ2-5; TRBD1 matches at 7 bases. Per germline, CDR1 SGHRS and CDR2 YFSETQ. This CDR3 is 14 amino acids long. The V and J ends lost 0 bases and 2 bases, in that order; junction bases with no gene match: 1. The CDR3 sequence is CASSLEGQQETQYF. The CDR3 DNA is TGCGCCAGCAGCTTGGAGGGACAGCAAGAGACCCAGTACTTC.

V usage is TRBV5-4 and J usage is TRBJ2-7; 9 positions match TRBD2. V gave up 0 bases and J gave up 1 base; unmatched junction bases: 5. CDR1 and CDR2 (germline): SGHNT, YYREEE (reference sequence). The CDR3 covers 16 residues. The CDR3 nucleotides read TGTGCCAGCAGCTTGGCTGGCGGGGGGGAGTCCTACGAGCAGTACTTC. Amino acids: CASSLAGGGESYEQYF.

The V call is TRBV2, the J call TRBJ1-1; D is unresolved. CDR1 SNHLY and CDR2 FYNNEI come from the germline V gene. V gave up 5 bases and J gave up 4 bases, with 8 bases separating them. The CDR3 is 12 amino acids. The CDR3 protein is CASSKDGTEAFF. The CDR3 region has the DNA TGTGCCAGCAGTAAAGACGGCACTGAAGCTTTCTTT.

The chain uses TRBV9 and TRBJ2-3, with D maybe TRBD2 (6 bases). This CDR3 contains 15 residues. Per germline, CDR1 SGDLS and CDR2 YYNGEE. V lost 0 bases and J 2 bases, leaving 10 bases between the germline ends. The CDR3 protein is CASSVGGGYTDTQYF. CDR3 nucleotide sequence: TGTGCCAGCAGCGTAGGTGGGGGGTACACAGATACGCAGTATTTT.

This chain uses TRBV7-9 with TRBJ2-3; 9 bases fit TRBD2. The trim removed 1 base at V and 1 base at J, leaving 3 bases unmatched. Per germline, CDR1 SEHNR and CDR2 FQNEAQ (reference sequence). This CDR3 comprises 16 residues. CDR3 nucleotides: TGTGCCAGCAGCTTAGGACTAGCGGTGGGCACAGATACGCAGTATTTT. As protein: CASSLGLAVGTDTQYF.

V usage is TRBV5-1 and J usage is TRBJ1-4; TRBD1 is a possible D gene (5 bases). This CDR3 has 15 amino acids. Trimming took off 0 bases at V and 5 bases at J, with 11 bases between the two ends. CDR1 is SGHRS, CDR2 YFSETQ, per germline. The CDR3 DNA reads as TGCGCCAGCAGCTTGGGACAGATTGGGAATGAAAAACTGTTTTTT. Residues: CASSLGQIGNEKLFF.

V usage is TRBV29-1 and J usage is TRBJ2-6; 7 nucleotides agree with TRBD1. Trimming at V came to 6 bases and at J to 2 bases, leaving 19 bases not matched to a gene. Germline-derived CDR1 and CDR2 are SQVTM and ANQGSEA. The CDR3 is 19 residues long. The CDR3 loop is CSVAGPLRDRNAGANVLTF. The CDR3 region has the DNA TGCAGCGTCGCAGGACCGCTCCGGGACAGAAACGCTGGGGCCAACGTCCTGACTTTC.

This clone has just one count. The J gene is TRBJ2-5, the V gene TRBV7-6; D might be TRBD1 (6 bases). Trimming stripped 7 bases from V and 2 bases from J, with 23 bases between. There are 17 residues in the CDR3. In germline, CDR1 is SGHVS, CDR2 FNYEAQ. Here the CDR3 DNA reads TGTGCCAGCAAGCTATTCTCCGGGACACCCTATCAAGAGACCCAGTACTTC. Residues: CASKLFSGTPYQETQYF.

The chain has TRBV12-3 or TRBV12-4 and TRBJ2-3, with D perhaps TRBD2 (6 bases). The V end lost 3 bases, the J end lost 11 bases, and 9 bases lay between the germline ends. CDR3 length: 11 residues. CDR3 protein: CASSLLGGQYF. As DNA, the CDR3 is TGTGCCAGCAGTTTGTTGGGGGGGCAGTATTTT.